This T cell receptor beta chain derives from a study of OX40 agonist ivuxolimab in advanced cancers. The wider study: An agonistic anti-OX40 (CD134) antibody, ivuxolimab, was used to treat the patients. Intravenous ivuxolimab was administered to patients every 2 weeks at 0.01 to 10 mg/kg.

Germline assignment: CDR1 SGHAT and CDR2 FQNNGV. Trimming took 5 bases from V and 10 from J; bases not matched to a gene: 9. CDR3 size: 15 residues. Sequencing used immunoSEQ multiplex PCR; TCRdb keeps in-frame clones, though not all of them. The repertoire holds about 98,000 clones, with around 88% as singletons. Turning to this clone: Its antigen is unknown.

Baseline, cycle 4 day 1, and cycle 7 day 1 were the blood sampling points. Overall study findings and caveats: In general, CD8+ T cells held more expanded clones than CD4+ did, on average.

The chain carries TRBV11-2 and TRBJ1-6; 9 bases map to TRBD1. This clonotype was obtained from an adult with an advanced solid tumor such as melanoma, head and neck, liver or kidney cancer. This material consisted of CD4+ or CD8+ T cells sorted from blood, taken in a trial of the OX40 agonist ivuxolimab. In DNA form, the CDR3 reads TGTGCCAGCAGCCCAGGACAGGGGATAGGGTCACCCCTCCACTTT. Translating it yields CASSPGQGIGSPLHF.